These T cell receptor beta chains were read from a single sample in a study of T cell responses to AZD1222 COVID-19 vaccine. Measured with immunoSEQ multiplex PCR; TCRdb has only the in-frame clones, and not every one. The data show tens of thousands of clones, roughly 87% seen once. Sequenced here: peripheral blood, sampled on day 0 of MenACWY control vaccination. The receptor set was obtained from an adult in good health. The CDR3 runs from the conserved cysteine through the conserved F or W. The D gene is left open where the match is weak. Not every row has a clone size; where given, it reads once, few, many or a size class.

j_call | clone_size | v_call | d_call | cdr3_nt | cdr3_aa
TRBJ1-3 | . | TRBV7-6 | . | TGTGCCAGCAGCTCTTCCCCTGGAAACACCATATATTTT | CASSSSPGNTIYF
TRBJ2-5 | . | TRBV5-1 | . | TGCGCCAGCAGCACCGGGGCCTCTAAAGAGACCCAGTACTTC | CASSTGASKETQYF
TRBJ1-6 | . | TRBV30 | . | TGTGCCTGGAGTGGCCCAAACTCCTATAATTCACCCCTCCACTTT | CAWSGPNSYNSPLHF
TRBJ1-2 | . | TRBV5-1 | TRBD1 | TGCGCCAGCAGCTTGGCCCCGGGACAGGGGTTGCGCTACACCTTC | CASSLAPGQGLRYTF
TRBJ2-7 | . | TRBV5-4 | . | TGTGCCAGCAGCTTAGCGTCGGGGCCCGAGCAGTACTTC | CASSLASGPEQYF
TRBJ1-3 | . | TRBV9 | . | TGTGCCAGCAGCGGGGACGGCTGGGGTTTTTCTGGAAACACCATATATTTT | CASSGDGWGFSGNTIYF
TRBJ1-5 | . | TRBV5-1 | . | TGCGCCAGCAGCCCGGTGCCTGGGGGCAATCAGCCCCAGCATTTT | CASSPVPGGNQPQHF
TRBJ2-3 | . | TRBV7-8 | . | TGTGCCAGCAGCCCGAGAGAGCGGTGGCGGGGAGATACGCAGTATTTT | CASSPRERWRGDTQYF
TRBJ2-3 | . | TRBV5-4 | . | TGTGCCAGCAGATTCCCCTACTCAGATACGCAGTATTTT | CASRFPYSDTQYF
TRBJ1-2 | . | TRBV3-1/TRBV3-2 | . | TGTGCCAGCAGCCTCCGTGGGGATGGCTACACCTTC | CASSLRGDGYTF
TRBJ1-5 | . | TRBV5-6 | . | TGTGCCAGCAGCTTGGGGAATCAGCCCCAGCATTTT | CASSLGNQPQHF
TRBJ1-1 | once | TRBV19 | . | TGTGCCAGTAGCACCGTCCGTGACACTGAAGCTTTCTTT | CASSTVRDTEAFF
TRBJ2-2 | . | TRBV6-5 | TRBD2 | TGTGCCAGCGGCGTTGGGGGGGGTACCGGGGAGCTGTTTTTT | CASGVGGGTGELFF
TRBJ1-5 | . | TRBV21-1 | . | TGTGCCAGCAGCAACTGGGGTCAGCCCCAGCATTTT | CASSNWGQPQHF
TRBJ1-6 | once | TRBV6-6 | . | TGTGCCAGCTTCCACGGACAGTATAATTCACCCCTCCACTTT | CASFHGQYNSPLHF
TRBJ1-4 | . | TRBV5-8 | . | TGTGCCAGCAGCTCCAGGGACGGAATTAATGAAAAACTGTTTTTT | CASSSRDGINEKLFF
TRBJ2-7 | few | TRBV2 | TRBD1 | TGTGCCAGCAGCGATGCTGGGCAGGGGGAATACGAGCAGTACTTC | CASSDAGQGEYEQYF
TRBJ1-5 | . | TRBV4-3 | . | TGCGCCAGCAGCCAAGATCTTTCAGGGAGTGGGCAGCCCCAGCATTTT | CASSQDLSGSGQPQHF
TRBJ1-6 | . | TRBV6-2/TRBV6-3 | . | TGTGCCAGCAGTTTTTCCGGCTATCAGGGGACTTCTGCTAATTCACCCCTCCACTTT | CASSFSGYQGTSANSPLHF
TRBJ1-6 | . | TRBV5-4 | . | TGTGCCAGCAGCTCGCCGCGGGATATTAATTCACCCCTCCACTTT | CASSSPRDINSPLHF
TRBJ1-5 | . | TRBV25-1 | . | TGTGCCAGCAGTGAGGCCTATAGCAATCAGCCCCAGCATTTT | CASSEAYSNQPQHF
TRBJ1-2 | . | TRBV9 | . | TGTGCCAGCAGCGTAGGATCAGTTTACACCTTC | CASSVGSVYTF
TRBJ2-5 | once | TRBV4-1 | . | TGCGCCAGCAGCCGGGGACTGAAAGAGACCCAGTACTTC | CASSRGLKETQYF
TRBJ1-6 | . | TRBV2 | . | TGTGCCAGCACCGATGGACGACAGGAGTATAATTCACCCCTCCACTTT | CASTDGRQEYNSPLHF
TRBJ2-1 | . | TRBV3-1/TRBV3-2 | TRBD2 | TGTGCCAGCAGCCAAGATGCGGGGGTTGAGCAGTTCTTC | CASSQDAGVEQFF
TRBJ2-1 | . | TRBV9 | . | TGTGCCAGCAGCCACCGCCCCGGGGCGTCTGCGCCCTACAATGAGCAGTTCTTC | CASSHRPGASAPYNEQFF
TRBJ2-1 | . | TRBV5-6 | . | TGTGCCAGCAGCTTAGGACTACCGTACAATGAGCAGTTCTTC | CASSLGLPYNEQFF
TRBJ2-2 | . | TRBV11-2 | . | TGTGCCAGCAGCTTAGTTGGGCATAACACCGGGGAGCTGTTTTTT | CASSLVGHNTGELFF
TRBJ2-3 | few | TRBV7-9 | . | TGTGCCAGCAGCTTAGCGCTTCTAGATACGCAGTATTTT | CASSLALLDTQYF
TRBJ1-3 | . | TRBV19 | . | TGTGCCAGTTTAAAGTCCCGGGACAACTCTGGAAACACCATATATTTT | CASLKSRDNSGNTIYF
TRBJ1-1 | few | TRBV27 | . | TGTGCCAGCAGGCAGTTCTGGACGGGGGAGATGAACACTGAAGCTTTCTTT | CASRQFWTGEMNTEAFF
TRBJ1-1 | . | TRBV28 | TRBD1 | TGTGCCAGCACAACACAGGGGGGGCGGACTGAAGCTTTCTTT | CASTTQGGRTEAFF
TRBJ2-7 | once | TRBV4-3 | . | TGCGCCAGCAGCCAAGGAATGGGAACAGAGCAGTACTTC | CASSQGMGTEQYF
TRBJ2-4 | . | TRBV21-1 | . | TGTGCCAGCAGCAACCCGATAAAAAACATTCAGTACTTC | CASSNPIKNIQYF
TRBJ1-4 | . | TRBV6-5 | TRBD1 | TGTGCCAGCAGCTTGGGGACAGGTGGTAATGAAAAACTGTTTTTT | CASSLGTGGNEKLFF
TRBJ2-1 | . | TRBV5-1 | TRBD1 | TGCGCCAGCAGCTCGCTCACAGGGGGCTCCTACAATGAGCAGTTCTTC | CASSSLTGGSYNEQFF
TRBJ2-7 | . | TRBV7-6 | TRBD1 | TGTGCCAGCAGCCCGACGGGACAGGGGGGGTACGAGCAGTACTTC | CASSPTGQGGYEQYF
TRBJ1-1 | . | TRBV5-1 | TRBD1 | TGCGCCAGCAGCCTGGACAGGGCAAACACTGAAGCTTTCTTT | CASSLDRANTEAFF
TRBJ1-1 | . | TRBV3-1/TRBV3-2 | . | TGTGCCAGCAGCCAAGAGGGAGGGAACACTGAAGCTTTCTTT | CASSQEGGNTEAFF
TRBJ2-5 | . | TRBV5-6 | . | TGTGCCAGCAGCTTGTTTCCGGTCTCTAAAAAAGAGACCCAGTACTTC | CASSLFPVSKKETQYF
TRBJ2-2 | . | TRBV7-8 | . | TGTGCCAGCAGACAGACATCGAACACCGGGGAGCTGTTTTTT | CASRQTSNTGELFF
TRBJ1-5 | . | TRBV7-2 | . | TGTGCCAGCAGCCCACACCTTCCAGCTCAGCCCCAGCATTTT | CASSPHLPAQPQHF
TRBJ1-2 | once | TRBV30 | . | TGTGCCTGGGGACGGAACTATGGCTACACCTTC | CAWGRNYGYTF
TRBJ1-6 | . | TRBV21-1 | . | TGTGCCAGCAGAGTGTTCCGGAGGGTTAATTCACCCCTCCACTTT | CASRVFRRVNSPLHF
TRBJ2-7 | . | TRBV7-9 | . | TGTGCCAGCAGCCCCGAGGGGCTTAGCTCCTACGAGCAGTACTTC | CASSPEGLSSYEQYF
TRBJ2-5 | . | TRBV2 | TRBD2 | TGTGCCACTGCGACTAGCGGGGGGGGGAAGACCCAGTACTTC | CATATSGGGKTQYF
TRBJ1-1 | . | TRBV5-1 | . | TGCGCCAGCAGTTTCCTTGACAACGGGGGCACTGAAGCTTTCTTT | CASSFLDNGGTEAFF
TRBJ1-2 | . | TRBV29-1 | TRBD1 | TGCAGCGTTGAGTCGACAGGGCGGGGCTACACCTTC | CSVESTGRGYTF
TRBJ2-2 | . | TRBV7-7 | TRBD2 | TGTGCTAGCAGCGAAACCCCCGGGACTAGCCCCGGGGAGCTGTTTTTT | CASSETPGTSPGELFF
TRBJ1-5 | . | TRBV19 | . | TGTGCCAGTAGCTGGACAGGCAATCAGCCCCAGCATTTT | CASSWTGNQPQHF
TRBJ2-2 | . | TRBV11-3 | . | TGTGCCAGCAGCTTGAGCGAGGCCGGGGAGCTGTTTTTT | CASSLSEAGELFF
TRBJ2-7 | . | TRBV9 | TRBD2 | TGTGCCAGCAGCGTAGGAGTTAGCGGGGGTTACTCCTACGAGCAGTACTTC | CASSVGVSGGYSYEQYF
TRBJ2-2 | . | TRBV5-1 | TRBD1 | TGCGCCAGCAACACGGGACAGGGAACCGGGGAGCTGTTTTTT | CASNTGQGTGELFF
TRBJ2-1 | . | TRBV1 | . | TGCACCAGCAGCCAAAAGGGAGGGGGGGCCAGCTACAATGAGCAGTTCTTC | CTSSQKGGGASYNEQFF
TRBJ2-3 | . | TRBV19 | . | TGTGCCAGTAGTATCAGGGGTGGAGATACGCAGTATTTT | CASSIRGGDTQYF